The 14 T cell receptor beta chains reported below all come from one sample, sequenced in a study of cytomegalovirus exposure and HLA in healthy donors. Primers: 60 Vbeta forward and 13 Jbeta reverse. Sequenced by immunoSEQ multiplex PCR; TCRdb stores in-frame clones only, minus some. The data hold just over 80,000 clones, with under 80% observed a single time. Sequencing used PBMCs. The receptor set was obtained from a man younger than 30 in good health and CMV-seropositive.

The chain employs TRBV29-1 and TRBJ2-3, with D perhaps TRBD1 (6 bases). Between the trimmed V and J ends, which lost 7 bases and 2 bases, there was a span of 19 bases. The germline V gene has CDR1 SQVTM and CDR2 ANQGSEA. The CDR3 extends over 15 amino acids. For the CDR3, the DNA is TGCAGCGCGCCGCCGACAGGCTCTCACACAGATACGCAGTATTTT. It is translated as CSAPPTGSHTDTQYF.

The chain is built from TRBV11-1 and TRBJ2-7; 8 bases align to TRBD1. Germline V lookup: CDR1 SGHAT, CDR2 FQDESV (reference sequence). With 5 bases clipped from V and 2 bases from J, the junction kept 5 bases outside the gene matches. The CDR3 has 14 amino acids. The CDR3 spells CASSPTGATYEQYF. For the CDR3, the DNA is TGTGCCAGCAGCCCGACAGGGGCCACCTACGAGCAGTACTTC.

The CDR3 here is CAARDRSSYSNQPQHF. CDR3 nucleotides: TGTGCTGCCCGGGACAGGTCTTCTTATAGCAATCAGCCCCAGCATTTT. V usage is TRBV30 and J usage is TRBJ1-5, with 8 bases that match TRBD1. The CDR3 sequence is 16 residues long. The germline V gene has CDR1 GTSNPN and CDR2 SVGIG (reference sequence).

The chain joins TRBV28 to TRBJ1-1; D not certain. The CDR3 is 14 residues long. Per the germline V gene, CDR1 is MDHEN and CDR2 is SYDVKM. The V gene lost 2 bases and the J gene lost 0 bases, with 7 bases spanning the gap. The CDR3 coding sequence is TGTGCCAGCAGTTTAGAGGCCCTGAACACTGAAGCTTTCTTT. It specifies CASSLEALNTEAFF. The whole variable domain, filled in from reference TRBV28 and TRBJ1-1, reads DVKVTQSSRYLVKRTGEKVFLECVQDMDHENMFWYRQDPGLGLRLIYFSYDVKMKEKGDIPEGYSVSREKKERFSLILESASTNQTSMYLCASSLEALNTEAFFGQGTRLTVV.

The chain is built from TRBV10-3 and TRBJ2-4; possible D gene TRBD1, 6 bases. The CDR3 runs to 17 residues. The V end was cut by 0 bases, the J end by 0 bases, with 12 bases between. In germline, CDR1 is ENHRY, CDR2 SYGVKD. Here the CDR3 DNA reads TGTGCCATCAGTGAGTCGGTGACAGGTCTAGCCAAAAACATTCAGTACTTC. Protein sequence: CAISESVTGLAKNIQYF.

This chain joins TRBV18 and TRBJ1-3; D ambiguous. The CDR3 loop spans 15 amino acids. V shed 2 bases and J shed 0 bases, with 8 bases lying between them. Germline loops: CDR1 KGHSH, CDR2 LQKENI. The CDR3 loop is CASSPTVSSGNTIYF. The CDR3 DNA is TGTGCCAGCTCACCAACAGTTAGCTCTGGAAACACCATATATTTT.

J is TRBJ2-2 and V is TRBV2, with D hard to call. V was shortened by 8 bases and J by 5 bases, with 15 bases between the two germline ends. Per germline, CDR1 SNHLY and CDR2 FYNNEI. This CDR3 has 14 amino acids. CDR3 protein: CASQMERSTGELFF. The CDR3 DNA reads TGTGCCAGCCAAATGGAGAGATCGACCGGGGAGCTGTTTTTT.

The CDR3 region has the DNA TGTGCCAGCCTTGGTTCAGCGCGCCATCAGCCCCAGCATTTT. It yields the protein CASLGSARHQPQHF. V and J are TRBV28 and TRBJ1-5, with no clear D. The CDR3 extends over 14 amino acids. Germline CDR1 MDHEN, CDR2 SYDVKM. Trimming cost V 8 bases and J 5 bases, with 16 bases left between them.

The rearrangement links TRBV4-1 to TRBJ1-5, with D possibly TRBD1 on 5 matching bases. The CDR3 contains 15 residues. CDR1 is MGHRA and CDR2 is YSYEKL in the germline V gene. The ends were cut back, 0 bases at V and 7 bases at J, with 13 bases in the middle. CDR3: CASSQEHQGGQPQHF. CDR3 nucleotide sequence: TGCGCCAGCAGCCAAGAGCACCAGGGAGGACAGCCCCAGCATTTT.

This chain joins TRBV4-1 and TRBJ1-1, with 8 bases identical to TRBD1. Germline CDR1 and CDR2: MGHRA and YSYEKL. The CDR3 length is 18 residues. With V trimmed by 0 bases and J by 1 base, 10 bases remained unmatched. The CDR3 DNA reads TGCGCCAGCAGCCAAGATCTGTGCAGGGGGCTCTGGAACACTGAAGCTTTCTTT. Protein sequence: CASSQDLCRGLWNTEAFF.

J is TRBJ1-1 and V is TRBV6-5, with a possible D match to TRBD1 (6 bases). V was clipped by 2 bases and J by 0 bases, with 10 bases between them. The CDR3 has 15 residues. Germline loops: CDR1 MNHEY, CDR2 SVGAGI. CDR3 in amino acids: CASSYGDRMNTEAFF. The DNA of the CDR3 is TGTGCCAGCAGTTACGGAGACAGGATGAACACTGAAGCTTTCTTT.

The chain couples TRBV5-8 to TRBJ1-1; D may be TRBD1 (5 bases). The ends were cut back, 2 bases at V and 1 base at J, with 12 bases in the middle. Germline V gives CDR1 SGHTS, CDR2 YDEGEE. The CDR3 has 15 amino acids. The DNA for the CDR3 is TGTGCCAGCAGCTTCACACCCCAGGGGAACACTGAAGCTTTCTTT. This translates into CASSFTPQGNTEAFF. Supplemented by reference TRBV5-8 and TRBJ1-1, the full variable domain reads EAGVTQSPTHLIKTRGQQATLRCSPISGHTSVYWYQQALGLGLQFLLWYDEGEERNRGNFPPRFSGRQFPNYSSELNVNALELEDSALYLCASSFTPQGNTEAFFGQGTRLTVV.

V and J are TRBV7-6 and TRBJ1-5; possibly TRBD1 for D (5 bases). Trimming took 5 bases from V and 6 from J, leaving 14 bases between them. Germline-derived CDR1 and CDR2 are SGHVS and FNYEAQ. The CDR3 is 14 residues long. The CDR3 coding sequence is TGTGCCAGCAGCCACGGAGGCGGGGGTCAGCCCCAGCATTTT. Protein: CASSHGGGGQPQHF.

This chain joins TRBV6-1 and TRBJ2-5; a weak D match, TRBD2 (5 bases). This CDR3 has 14 amino acids. Trimming cost V 8 bases and J 4 bases, with 17 bases left between them. The V gene's germline CDR1 is MNHNS and CDR2 SASEGT. The CDR3 is CASVKLTSTETQYF. DNA for the CDR3: TGTGCCAGCGTAAAACTAACTAGTACAGAGACCCAGTACTTC.